The 24 T cell receptor beta chains listed next were all sequenced from one sample in a study of blood T cells in healthy people across ages. Next came a second PCR, run for about 6 to 11 cycles, which used a sample-barcoded 5' primer along with a J-beta primer mix. A single record per CDR3 protein comes from TCRdb applying MiXCR to the 5' RACE reads. The sample gives 800,000 to 950,000 distinct CDR3 sequences, 29% of which show up once; roughly a tenth is in the top ten. The data were also submitted as part of a second study, on T cells of mothers and their children.

The specimen sequenced was blood. The receptors shown here come from a woman aged 35 to 49 in good health.

J is TRBJ2-7 and V is TRBV28; possible D gene TRBD1, 6 bases. CDR1 and CDR2 (germline): MDHEN, SYDVKM. This CDR3 has 15 amino acids. With 5 bases removed from V and 1 base from J, the gap between germline ends came to 15 bases. CDR3: CASSTRTDVSYEQYF. In DNA form, the CDR3 reads TGTGCCAGCAGTACCCGGACAGACGTGTCCTACGAGCAGTACTTC.

This clonotype was seen many times. V usage is TRBV29-1 and J usage is TRBJ1-2; D uncertain. Trimming pared 1 base from V and 0 bases from J, leaving 12 bases between. CDR1 is SQVTM and CDR2 is ANQGSEA in the germline V gene. The CDR3 has 15 amino acids. This chain's CDR3 is CSVEGQHSSNYGYTF. CDR3 nucleotides: TGCAGCGTTGAAGGGCAGCACAGCTCTAACTATGGCTACACCTTC.

This clonotype has more than one count but fewer than ten. The chain is built from TRBV29-1 and TRBJ2-2; TRBD1 might be the D (8 bases). The V end lost 3 bases, the J end lost 5 bases, and 13 bases lay between the germline ends. Germline values: CDR1 SQVTM, CDR2 ANQGSEA. CDR3 size: 14 residues. The CDR3 loop reads CSVDGQGGTGELFF. CDR3 DNA sequence: TGCAGCGTTGATGGACAGGGAGGGACCGGGGAGCTGTTTTTT.

The CDR3 nucleotides are TGTGCCTGGAGTGTAACTGGGGCCAACGTCCTGACTTTC. Protein: CAWSVTGANVLTF. The chain uses TRBV30 and TRBJ2-6; no clear D. The CDR3 sequence is 13 residues long. From germline, CDR1 is GTSNPN and CDR2 SVGIG (reference sequence). Trimming took off 0 bases at V and 2 bases at J, with 2 bases between the two ends. Drawing the rest from reference TRBV30 and TRBJ2-6, the complete variable domain is SQTIHQWPATLVQPVGSPLSLECTVEGTSNPNLYWYRQAAGRGLQLLFYSVGIGQISSEVPQNLSASRPQDRQFILSSKKLLLSDSGFYLCAWSVTGANVLTFGAGSRLTVL.

In this sample, this clonotype turned up a few times. The chain combines TRBV7-2 with TRBJ1-2; possibly TRBD1 for D (5 bases). CDR1 and CDR2 from the germline V gene are SGHTA and FQGNSA. V shed 1 base and J shed 5 bases, with 20 bases lying between them. This CDR3 has 17 amino acids. The CDR3 region is CASSLEQAHLYLYGYTF. DNA of the CDR3: TGTGCCAGCAGCTTAGAACAGGCACACCTTTACCTGTATGGCTACACCTTC.

The chain carries TRBV12-3 or TRBV12-4 and TRBJ1-2; D gene ambiguous. Trimming removed 3 bases at V and 4 bases at J, with 9 bases between. The CDR3 covers 13 residues. The CDR3 spells CASSLNSVYGYTF. CDR3 bases: TGTGCCAGCAGTTTGAATTCGGTCTATGGCTACACCTTC.

The V call is TRBV29-1, the J call TRBJ2-7, with TRBD2 matching 9 bases. With 3 bases clipped from V and 7 bases from J, the junction kept 13 bases outside the gene matches. The CDR3 has 15 residues. CDR1 is SQVTM, CDR2 ANQGSEA, per germline. CDR3 loop: CSVDWRGGLVDEQYF. CDR3 DNA sequence: TGCAGCGTTGATTGGCGGGGGGGCCTCGTGGATGAGCAGTACTTC.

This clonotype was seen many times. This chain connects TRBV28 to TRBJ1-2, with a weak D call TRBD1 (5 bases). With 3 bases removed from V and 6 bases from J, the gap between germline ends came to 14 bases. Germline loops: CDR1 MDHEN, CDR2 SYDVKM. The CDR3 loop spans 14 amino acids. CDR3 DNA sequence: TGTGCCAGCAGTTTCGGAGGGGTAGGGGATGGCTACACCTTC. This codes for CASSFGGVGDGYTF.

The V call is TRBV11-2, the J call TRBJ2-5; D possibly corresponds to TRBD2 (6 bases). CDR3 length: 17 residues. The germline V gene has CDR1 SGHAT and CDR2 FQNNGV. V was cut by 1 base and J by 1 base, with 16 bases left in between. The CDR3 region is CASSLGVGGSGQETQYF. In nucleotides, the CDR3 is TGTGCCAGCAGCTTAGGAGTGGGGGGATCGGGCCAAGAGACCCAGTACTTC.

CDR3 amino acids: CASSLGQVDEKLFF. In nucleotides, the CDR3 is TGTGCCAGCAGTTTGGGACAGGTTGATGAAAAACTGTTTTTT. The chain couples TRBV12-3 or TRBV12-4 to TRBJ1-4; 8 bases are shared with TRBD1. The CDR3 consists of 14 residues. J gave up 6 bases and V 3 bases, and 3 bases lay outside the gene matches.

The chain recombines TRBV12-3 or TRBV12-4 with TRBJ1-1; D perhaps matches TRBD1 (5 bases). The ends were cut back, 3 bases at V and 5 bases at J, with 10 bases in the middle. The CDR3 loop spans 13 amino acids. The CDR3 protein is CASSLRGATEAFF. CDR3 in DNA: TGTGCCAGCAGTTTGAGGGGAGCGACTGAAGCTTTCTTT.

Of note for this clonotype: A single base separates this from a much larger clone, so it may be a read error. This chain uses TRBV29-1 with TRBJ2-6; TRBD1 or TRBD2 may be the D gene (6 bases each). This CDR3 is built from 13 residues. Germline V gives CDR1 SQVTM, CDR2 ANQGSEA. CDR3 residues: CSVAPPGADVLTF. CDR3 nucleotide sequence: TGCAGCGTTGCTCCCCCGGGGGCCGACGTCCTGACTTTC.

The chain links TRBV28 to TRBJ2-7, with D possibly being TRBD1 (6 bases). This CDR3 spans 15 amino acids. Germline V gives CDR1 MDHEN, CDR2 SYDVKM. V shed 5 bases and J shed 6 bases, with 20 bases lying between them. In DNA form, the CDR3 reads TGTGCCAGCAGTCCCCGGACAGAAAGAAAGTTCGAGCAGTACTTC. Its translation: CASSPRTERKFEQYF.

This clonotype has more than one count but fewer than ten. A junction end diverges from the germline sequence, so it may reflect a read error. This chain joins TRBV5-1 and TRBJ2-1, with TRBD2 matching over 9 bases. The CDR3 loop spans 16 amino acids. CDR1 SGHRS and CDR2 YFSETQ come from the germline V gene. The CDR3 DNA sequence: TGCGCCAACAGCCCAACTAGCGGGCCTCTCTACAATGAGCAGTTCTTC. It specifies CANSPTSGPLYNEQFF.

The rearrangement joins TRBV27 to TRBJ1-6; the D is unclear. V lost 5 bases and J 3 bases, leaving 11 bases between the germline ends. The CDR3 has 15 amino acids. Per the germline V gene, CDR1 is MNHEY and CDR2 is SMNVEV (reference sequence). CDR3 DNA sequence: TGTGCCAGCAGTCCGCAGGATCTCTATAATTCACCCCTCCACTTT. Its translation is CASSPQDLYNSPLHF.

This clonotype has just a few counts. This rearrangement joins TRBV9 to TRBJ2-1, with D perhaps assigned TRBD1 or TRBD2 (5 bases each). The germline V and J ends were trimmed by 0 bases and 5 bases, with 12 bases remaining between them. Germline V CDR1 and CDR2: SGDLS, YYNGEE. The CDR3 is made up of 15 amino acids. This chain's CDR3 is CASSVGGTPNNEQFF. Here the CDR3 DNA reads TGTGCCAGCAGCGTAGGGGGGACCCCCAACAATGAGCAGTTCTTC.

This chain joins TRBV20-1 and TRBJ1-2; TRBD1 is a possible D gene (5 bases). Germline lookup yields CDR1 DFQATT and CDR2 SNEGSKA (reference sequence). The CDR3 is 14 residues long. Deletions cut 3 bases from V and 1 base from J, with 12 bases between. The CDR3 loop reads CSARWGGVNYGYTF. For the CDR3, the DNA is TGCAGTGCTAGGTGGGGCGGGGTTAACTATGGCTACACCTTC.

The rearrangement joins TRBV28 to TRBJ1-5; 8 positions agree with TRBD1. The germline V gene has CDR1 MDHEN and CDR2 SYDVKM. This CDR3 is built from 18 residues. The V and J ends lost 3 bases and 0 bases, in that order; junction bases with no gene match: 10. The CDR3 nucleotides are TGTGCCAGCAGTTTGACAGGGGCCTTCTCCATTAGCAATCAGCCCCAGCATTTT. It specifies CASSLTGAFSISNQPQHF.

This clonotype was counted only a few times. This chain connects TRBV20-1 to TRBJ1-6, with D possibly being TRBD1 (6 bases). The V end lost 0 bases, the J end lost 9 bases, and 18 bases lay between the germline ends. The germline CDR1 and CDR2 sequences are DFQATT and SNEGSKA (reference sequence). There are 16 residues in the CDR3. CDR3 in amino acids: CSARDRTEVPGSPLHF. The CDR3 region has the DNA TGCAGTGCTAGAGATAGGACAGAAGTTCCAGGTTCACCCCTCCACTTT.

This clonotype was recorded many times. The J gene is TRBJ2-7, the V gene TRBV7-8; 10 nucleotides line up with TRBD2. V was pared by 6 bases and J by 3 bases, with 11 bases of the junction left unmatched. In germline, CDR1 is SGHVS, CDR2 FQNEAQ. CDR3 size: 16 residues. For the CDR3, the DNA is TGTGCCAGCAGTCGAAGCGGGGGGGCTCCCAGCTACGAGCAGTACTTC. It encodes CASSRSGGAPSYEQYF.

The chain couples TRBV12-3 or TRBV12-4 to TRBJ1-5, with 7 bases identical to TRBD1. The CDR3 contains 13 residues. The V and J ends lost 5 bases and 5 bases, in that order; junction bases with no gene match: 3. The CDR3: CASSGQEDQPQHF. CDR3 bases: TGTGCCAGCAGTGGACAGGAGGATCAGCCCCAGCATTTT.

The V gene is TRBV9, the J gene TRBJ2-3; 9 bases map to TRBD1. The CDR3 has 16 residues. Trimming cost V 3 bases and J 5 bases; bases outside gene matches: 10. The V gene's germline CDR1 is SGDLS and CDR2 YYNGEE. The CDR3 DNA follows: TGTGCCAGCAGCGCCGAACCGGGACAGGGCGGAGATACGCAGTATTTT. Translated, it gives CASSAEPGQGGDTQYF. The whole variable domain, remainder taken from reference TRBV9 and TRBJ2-3, is DSGVTQTPKHLITATGQRVTLRCSPRSGDLSVYWYQQSLDQGLQFLIQYYNGEERAKGNILERFSAQQFPDLHSELNLSSLELGDSALYFCASSAEPGQGGDTQYFGPGTRLTVL.

The chain uses TRBV24-1 and TRBJ2-1; D assignment may be TRBD1 or TRBD2 (5 bases each). The germline gives CDR1 KGHDR, CDR2 SFDVKD. V was cut by 4 bases and J by 6 bases, with 12 bases left in between. The CDR3 loop spans 14 amino acids. This chain's CDR3 is CATSDPRGVNEQFF. CDR3 bases: TGTGCCACCAGTGACCCACGAGGGGTCAATGAGCAGTTCTTC.

Ten or more counts support this clonotype. This chain connects TRBV10-3 to TRBJ1-2; D gene ambiguous. Germline values: CDR1 ENHRY, CDR2 SYGVKD. CDR3 length: 13 residues. Trimming cost V 3 bases and J 2 bases, with 7 bases left between them. CDR3 nucleotides: TGTGCCATCAGTGAATCGGGGAACTATGGCTACACCTTC. Its protein product is CAISESGNYGYTF.